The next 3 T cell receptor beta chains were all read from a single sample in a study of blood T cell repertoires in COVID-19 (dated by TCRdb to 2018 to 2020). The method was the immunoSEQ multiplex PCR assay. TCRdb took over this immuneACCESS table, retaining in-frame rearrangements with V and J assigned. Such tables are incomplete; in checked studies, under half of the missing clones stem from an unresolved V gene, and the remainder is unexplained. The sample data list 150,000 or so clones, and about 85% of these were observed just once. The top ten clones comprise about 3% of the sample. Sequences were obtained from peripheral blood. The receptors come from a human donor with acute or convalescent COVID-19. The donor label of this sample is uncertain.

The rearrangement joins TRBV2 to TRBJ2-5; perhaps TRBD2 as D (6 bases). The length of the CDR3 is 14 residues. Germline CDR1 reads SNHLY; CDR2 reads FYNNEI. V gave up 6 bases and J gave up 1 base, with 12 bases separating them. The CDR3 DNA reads TGTGCCAGCAGGAGGGTACTAGCCCAAGAGACCCAGTACTTC. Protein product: CASRRVLAQETQYF.

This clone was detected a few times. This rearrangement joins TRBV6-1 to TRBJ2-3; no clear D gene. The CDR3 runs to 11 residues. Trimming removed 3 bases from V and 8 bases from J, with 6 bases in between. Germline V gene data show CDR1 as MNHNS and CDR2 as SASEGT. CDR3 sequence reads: CASSDGFTQYF. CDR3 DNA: TGTGCCAGCAGTGACGGGTTTACGCAGTATTTT.

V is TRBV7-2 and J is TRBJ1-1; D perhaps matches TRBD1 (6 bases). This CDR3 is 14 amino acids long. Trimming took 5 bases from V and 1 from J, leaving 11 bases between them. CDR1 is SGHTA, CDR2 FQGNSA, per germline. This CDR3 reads CASSVQGRNTEAFF. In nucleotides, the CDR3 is TGTGCCAGCAGCGTACAGGGAAGGAACACTGAAGCTTTCTTT.